The 21 T cell receptor beta chains below come from one sample, sequenced in a study of identical twins. One entry per CDR3 protein, called by TCRdb with MiXCR from the 5' RACE reads. The repertoire holds 1.5 million to 2 million distinct CDR3 sequences, with 25% to 35% as singletons. Specimen: cord blood. All receptors derive from a newborn girl in good health.

This chain's CDR3 is CASSETYHGEKLFF. In DNA form, the CDR3 reads TGTGCCAGCAGCGAAACGTACCACGGTGAAAAACTGTTTTTT. This chain connects TRBV13 to TRBJ1-4; D gene uncertain. The germline CDR1 and CDR2 sequences are PRHDT and FYEKMQ (reference sequence). The length of the CDR3 is 14 residues. Trimming removed 5 bases from V and 7 bases from J, with 14 bases in between. Full variable domain (outside the CDR3, taken from reference TRBV13 and TRBJ1-4): AAGVIQSPRHLIKEKRETATLKCYPIPRHDTVYWYQQGPGQDPQFLISFYEKMQSDKGSIPDRFSAQQFSDYHSELNMSSLELGDSALYFCASSETYHGEKLFFGSGTQLSVL.

The chain couples TRBV5-1 to TRBJ2-1, with 10 bases identical to TRBD1. V shed 4 bases and J 7 bases; nucleotides not matched to a gene: 14. CDR3 size: 17 residues. Germline CDR1 SGHRS, CDR2 YFSETQ. CDR3 amino acids: CASSVLGLTGGWNEQFF. The CDR3 DNA reads as TGCGCCAGCAGCGTATTGGGCCTGACAGGGGGCTGGAATGAGCAGTTCTTC.

The sample holds a few counts of this clonotype. V gene TRBV19 combines with J gene TRBJ2-1, with TRBD2 matching over 10 bases. The V gene's germline CDR1 is LNHDA and CDR2 SQIVND (reference sequence). This CDR3 contains 17 residues. V shed 4 bases, J shed 0 bases, and the junction held 6 bases outside the gene matches. CDR3 residues: CASSTTSGDSSYNEQFF. In DNA, the CDR3 is TGTGCCAGTAGTACCACTAGCGGGGACAGCTCCTACAATGAGCAGTTCTTC.

The J gene is TRBJ2-7, the V gene TRBV10-2; 7 bases map to TRBD2. From germline, CDR1 is WSHSY and CDR2 SAAADI. This CDR3 is built from 17 residues. J lost 7 bases, V lost 3 bases, and 18 bases had no gene match. The CDR3 here is CASSETASGYSYNEQYF. The CDR3 bases are TGCGCCAGCAGTGAAACGGCTAGCGGATACTCCTACAATGAGCAGTACTTC.

This clonotype was recorded a few times. The chain has TRBV29-1 and TRBJ1-2, with D unresolved. This CDR3 comprises 15 residues. Germline-derived CDR1 and CDR2 are SQVTM and ANQGSEA. The ends were cut back, 2 bases at V and 2 bases at J, with 15 bases in the middle. CDR3 residues: CSVERFEGGNYGYTF. The CDR3 coding sequence is TGCAGCGTTGAACGGTTTGAGGGTGGGAACTATGGCTACACCTTC.

This clonotype was seen once. The chain links TRBV6-6 to TRBJ2-7, with D perhaps being TRBD1 or TRBD2 (5 bases each). The CDR3 is 16 residues long. Germline values: CDR1 MNHNY, CDR2 SVGAGI (reference sequence). V was cut by 5 bases and J by 0 bases, with 17 bases left in between. The DNA for the CDR3 is TGTGCCAGCAGTCAAATTGCCGGGACGGTCTCCTACGAGCAGTACTTC. It translates to CASSQIAGTVSYEQYF.

In this sample, this clonotype turned up a few times. The gene calls are TRBV9 and TRBJ2-1; tentatively, D is TRBD1 or TRBD2 (6 bases each). The CDR3 has 14 residues. Germline V gene lookup returns CDR1 SGDLS and CDR2 YYNGEE. V lost 0 bases and J lost 10, with 14 bases in between. The CDR3 DNA sequence: TGTGCCAGCAGCGTAGATCCGGGGGCGAGGGAGCAGTTCTTC. Protein sequence: CASSVDPGAREQFF.

A few counts support this clonotype. The chain carries TRBV15 and TRBJ2-1; a weak D match, TRBD1 (6 bases). From germline, CDR1 is LNHNV and CDR2 YYDKDF (reference sequence). The CDR3 length is 16 residues. Trimming took 6 bases from V and 5 from J, leaving 20 bases between them. CDR3 amino acids: CATRKGLGAGDNEQFF. The CDR3 coding sequence is TGTGCCACCAGAAAAGGGCTGGGGGCCGGCGACAATGAGCAGTTCTTC.

The genes are TRBV2 and TRBJ2-5, with a weak D call TRBD1 (6 bases). There are 14 residues in the CDR3. Trimming stripped 5 bases from V and 11 bases from J, with 21 bases between. The germline V gene encodes CDR1 SNHLY and CDR2 FYNNEI. In DNA, the CDR3 is TGTGCCAGCAGTCCAGGGGCCACACGCCATGAGCAGTACTTC. The encoded protein is CASSPGATRHEQYF.

The CDR3 spells CSAPQPGGEKLFF. In DNA, the CDR3 is TGCAGTGCTCCCCAACCCGGGGGAGAAAAACTGTTTTTT. The V call is TRBV20-1, the J call TRBJ1-4, with a possible D match to TRBD1 (5 bases). V shed 5 bases and J shed 8 bases, with 15 bases lying between them. This CDR3 region has 13 residues. CDR1 is DFQATT, CDR2 SNEGSKA, per germline (reference sequence).

This clonotype came up once. A much larger clone is a single base away; this may be a read error. The chain is built from TRBV20-1 and TRBJ1-2, with TRBD1 matching over 7 bases. V trimming: 6 bases; J trimming: 2 bases; junction bases outside the gene matches: 9. This CDR3 is 14 amino acids long. Germline V gives CDR1 DFQATT, CDR2 SNEGSKA (reference sequence). Written as DNA, the CDR3 is TGCAGTGCCTCAAGACAGGGTAGGAACTATGGCTACACCTTC. Amino acid sequence: CSASRQGRNYGYTF.

This clonotype was counted ten times or more. The rearrangement joins TRBV10-3 to TRBJ2-7; 11 positions match TRBD2. The CDR3 loop spans 16 amino acids. Trimming cost V 8 bases and J 3 bases; bases outside gene matches: 12. The germline CDR1 and CDR2 sequences are ENHRY and SYGVKD. The CDR3 region has the DNA TGTGCCATCGGGCCATCGACTAGCGGGACGAACTACGAGCAGTACTTC. Its protein product is CAIGPSTSGTNYEQYF.

This clonotype was seen a few times. Written as DNA, the CDR3 is TGTGCCAGCAGGCCTACAGGTGTGGTGACCCAGTACTTC. Encoded protein: CASRPTGVVTQYF. The chain carries TRBV6-5 and TRBJ2-5; perhaps TRBD1 as D (5 bases). V lost 6 bases and J lost 7, with 15 bases in between. The CDR3 has 13 residues. Germline V CDR1 and CDR2: MNHEY, SVGAGI.

This clonotype was recorded at least ten times. The rearrangement uses TRBV6-6 and TRBJ1-4; TRBD1 aligns across 7 bases. Per the germline V gene, CDR1 is MNHNY and CDR2 is SVGAGI (reference sequence). J lost 8 bases, V lost 7 bases, and 10 bases had no gene match. This CDR3 region has 14 residues. The CDR3 sequence is CASKHDRVGEKLFF. Here the CDR3 DNA reads TGTGCCAGCAAACACGACAGGGTTGGGGAAAAACTGTTTTTT.

This clonotype was observed a handful of times. The chain's CDR3 is CASSVLPRVSYGYTF. For the CDR3, the DNA is TGTGCCAGCAGCGTACTACCGAGGGTTAGCTATGGCTACACCTTC. This sequence joins TRBV9 and TRBJ1-2; no definite D call. Germline V lookup: CDR1 SGDLS, CDR2 YYNGEE. This CDR3 contains 15 residues. V was shortened by 1 base and J by 4 bases, with 14 bases between the two germline ends. The entire variable domain, with the rest obtained from reference TRBV9 and TRBJ1-2, is as follows: DSGVTQTPKHLITATGQRVTLRCSPRSGDLSVYWYQQSLDQGLQFLIQYYNGEERAKGNILERFSAQQFPDLHSELNLSSLELGDSALYFCASSVLPRVSYGYTFGSGTRLTVV.

V gene TRBV14 combines with J gene TRBJ2-1, with 9 bases fitting TRBD1. CDR3 length: 14 amino acids. CDR1 and CDR2 (germline): SGHDN, FVKESK. V was clipped by 4 bases and J by 7 bases; unmatched bases: 5. CDR3 sequence: CASSLTGGRNEQFF. The CDR3 nucleotides are TGTGCCAGCAGCCTTACAGGGGGCAGAAATGAGCAGTTCTTC.

The V call is TRBV20-1, the J call TRBJ2-6; D gene unclear. The length of the CDR3 is 16 residues. V lost 4 bases and J 4 bases, leaving 17 bases between the germline ends. Germline V gives CDR1 DFQATT, CDR2 SNEGSKA (reference sequence). The CDR3: CSANRALPLGANVLTF. The CDR3 coding sequence is TGCAGTGCTAACCGGGCCCTCCCTTTGGGGGCCAACGTCCTGACTTTC.

The chain employs TRBV29-1 and TRBJ1-1; 7 bases agree with TRBD1. The CDR3 has 14 residues. V dropped 7 bases and J dropped 0; count of bases not matched to a gene: 8. Germline V lookup: CDR1 SQVTM, CDR2 ANQGSEA. CDR3 loop: CSAATGPMNTEAFF. CDR3 DNA: TGCAGCGCCGCGACAGGGCCCATGAACACTGAAGCTTTCTTT. The variable domain in full, completed from reference TRBV29-1 and TRBJ1-1, reads SAVISQKPSRDICQRGTSLTIQCQVDSQVTMMFWYRQQPGQSLTLIATANQGSEATYESGFVIDKFPISRPNLTFSTLTVSNMSPEDSSIYLCSAATGPMNTEAFFGQGTRLTVV.

This chain joins TRBV4-1 and TRBJ2-3; D perhaps matches TRBD2 (6 bases). V was pared by 4 bases and J by 0 bases, with 14 bases between. CDR1 is MGHRA, CDR2 YSYEKL, per germline. This CDR3 has 16 amino acids. CDR3 region: CASSRRLVGSTDTQYF. The CDR3 DNA reads TGCGCCAGCAGCCGAAGACTAGTTGGGAGCACAGATACGCAGTATTTT.

This chain uses TRBV7-9 with TRBJ2-7, with D maybe TRBD1 (5 bases). Trimming took 5 bases from V and 10 from J, leaving 18 bases between them. The CDR3 is 13 residues long. CDR1 is SEHNR and CDR2 is FQNEAQ in the germline V gene (reference sequence). In DNA, the CDR3 is TGTGCCAGCAGCCCTAAACTGGGCAGGGATCAGTACTTC. This gives the protein CASSPKLGRDQYF.

In regard to this clonotype: A junction boundary mismatches the germline segment, possibly from a read error. The CDR3 is CASSGTGDNNEQYF. The CDR3 bases are TGCGCCAGCAGCGGGACAGGCGACAACAATGAGCAGTACTTC. The J gene is TRBJ2-7, the V gene TRBV14; perhaps TRBD1 as D (8 bases). CDR1 SGHDN and CDR2 FVKESK come from the germline V gene. There are 14 residues in the CDR3.